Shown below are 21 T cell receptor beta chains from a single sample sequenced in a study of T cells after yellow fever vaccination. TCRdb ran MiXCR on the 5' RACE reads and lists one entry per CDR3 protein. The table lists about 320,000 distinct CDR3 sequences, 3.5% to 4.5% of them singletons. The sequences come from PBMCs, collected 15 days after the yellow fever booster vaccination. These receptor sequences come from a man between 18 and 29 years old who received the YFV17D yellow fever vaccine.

For the CDR3, the DNA is TGTGCCAGCAGCGGGGGACCCCACAATGAGCAGTTCTTC. This sequence encodes CASSGGPHNEQFF. The chain combines TRBV7-2 with TRBJ2-1; either TRBD1 or TRBD2 may fit D (5 bases each). Deletions cut 5 bases from V and 5 bases from J, with 10 bases between. The germline V gene encodes CDR1 SGHTA and CDR2 FQGNSA. This CDR3 has 13 residues.

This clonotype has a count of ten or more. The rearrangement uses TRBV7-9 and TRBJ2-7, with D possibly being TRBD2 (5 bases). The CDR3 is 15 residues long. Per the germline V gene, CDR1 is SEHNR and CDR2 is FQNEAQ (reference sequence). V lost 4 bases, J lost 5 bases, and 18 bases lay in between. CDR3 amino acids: CASSSGARGIHEQYF. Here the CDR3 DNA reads TGTGCCAGCAGCTCTGGCGCCCGAGGGATTCACGAGCAGTACTTC. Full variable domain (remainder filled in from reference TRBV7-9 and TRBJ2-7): DTGVSQNPRHKITKRGQNVTFRCDPISEHNRLYWYRQTLGQGPEFLTYFQNEAQLEKSRLLSDRFSAERPKGSFSTLEIQRTEQGDSAMYLCASSSGARGIHEQYFGPGTRLTVT.

In nucleotides, the CDR3 is TGTGCCAGGGGTGTAGGCGGCGATACGCAGTATTTT. It translates to CARGVGGDTQYF. The chain carries TRBV2 and TRBJ2-3; D gene ambiguous. V lost 9 bases, J lost 6 bases, and 13 bases lay in between. The CDR3 spans 12 residues. Per the germline V gene, CDR1 is SNHLY and CDR2 is FYNNEI.

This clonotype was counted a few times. The CDR3 nucleotides read TGTGCCAGCAGTTACTTCGGGGGACAGGCGAATTCACCCCTCCACTTT. This gives the protein CASSYFGGQANSPLHF. The chain recombines TRBV6-2 or TRBV6-3 with TRBJ1-6, with 8 bases that match TRBD1. Germline V CDR1 and CDR2: MNHEY, SVGEGT. Trimming at V came to 1 base and at J to 7 bases, leaving 6 bases not matched to a gene. The CDR3 contains 16 residues.

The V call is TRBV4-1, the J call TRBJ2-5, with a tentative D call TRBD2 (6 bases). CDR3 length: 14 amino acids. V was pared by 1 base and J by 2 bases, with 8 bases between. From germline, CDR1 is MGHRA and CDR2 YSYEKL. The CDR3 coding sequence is TGCGCCAGCAGCCAAGTGGCGGGGCAAGAGACCCAGTACTTC. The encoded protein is CASSQVAGQETQYF.

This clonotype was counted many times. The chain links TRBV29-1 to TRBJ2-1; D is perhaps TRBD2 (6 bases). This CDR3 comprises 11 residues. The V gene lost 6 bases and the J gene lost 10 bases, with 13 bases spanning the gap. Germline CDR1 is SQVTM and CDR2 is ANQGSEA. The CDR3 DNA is TGCAGCGTCCCGGAGGGGAAGGAGCAGTTCTTC. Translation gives CSVPEGKEQFF.

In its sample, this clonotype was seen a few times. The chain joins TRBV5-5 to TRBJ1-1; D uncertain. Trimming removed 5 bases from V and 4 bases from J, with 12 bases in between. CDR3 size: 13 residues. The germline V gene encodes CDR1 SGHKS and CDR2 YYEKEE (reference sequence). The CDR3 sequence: CASRPALSTEAFF. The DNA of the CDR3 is TGTGCCAGCAGGCCGGCGCTGAGCACTGAAGCTTTCTTT. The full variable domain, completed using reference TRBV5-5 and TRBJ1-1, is DAGVTQSPTHLIKTRGQQVTLRCSPISGHKSVSWYQQVLGQGPQFIFQYYEKEERGRGNFPDRFSARQFPNYSSELNVNALLLGDSALYLCASRPALSTEAFFGQGTRLTVV.

CDR3 protein: CAISSGKSSYEQYF. The CDR3 bases are TGTGCCATCAGCTCAGGCAAGAGCTCCTACGAGCAGTACTTC. The J gene is TRBJ2-7, the V gene TRBV10-3; no clear D gene. The germline gives CDR1 ENHRY, CDR2 SYGVKD. The V end was cut by 6 bases, the J end by 0 bases, with 12 bases between. The CDR3 sequence is 14 residues long.

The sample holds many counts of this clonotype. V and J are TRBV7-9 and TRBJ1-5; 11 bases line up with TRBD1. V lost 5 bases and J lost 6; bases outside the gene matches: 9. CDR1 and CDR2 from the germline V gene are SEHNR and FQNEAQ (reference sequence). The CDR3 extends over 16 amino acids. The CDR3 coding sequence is TGTGCCAGCAGCGGATCGGGACAGGGGGTGGCTCAGCCCCAGCATTTT. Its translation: CASSGSGQGVAQPQHF.

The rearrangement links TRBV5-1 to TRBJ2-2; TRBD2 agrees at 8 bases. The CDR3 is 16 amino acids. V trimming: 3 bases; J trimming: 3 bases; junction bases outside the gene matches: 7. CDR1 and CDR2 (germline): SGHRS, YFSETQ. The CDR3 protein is CASSSPGGAYTGELFF. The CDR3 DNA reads TGCGCCAGCAGCTCCCCCGGGGGGGCCTACACCGGGGAGCTGTTTTTT.

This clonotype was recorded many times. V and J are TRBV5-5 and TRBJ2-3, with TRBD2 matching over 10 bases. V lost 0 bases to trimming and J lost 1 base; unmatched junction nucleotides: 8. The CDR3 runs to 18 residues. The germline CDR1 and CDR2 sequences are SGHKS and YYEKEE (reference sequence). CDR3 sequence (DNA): TGTGCCAGCAGCTTGGGAGCTAGCGGGGGACGCCGCACAGATACGCAGTATTTT. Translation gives CASSLGASGGRRTDTQYF.

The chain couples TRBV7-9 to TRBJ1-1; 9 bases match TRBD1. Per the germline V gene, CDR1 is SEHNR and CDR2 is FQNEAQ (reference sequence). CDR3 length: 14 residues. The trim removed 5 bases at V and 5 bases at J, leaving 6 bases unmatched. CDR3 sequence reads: CASSPRDRETEAFF. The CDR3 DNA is TGTGCCAGCAGCCCTCGGGACAGGGAGACTGAAGCTTTCTTT.

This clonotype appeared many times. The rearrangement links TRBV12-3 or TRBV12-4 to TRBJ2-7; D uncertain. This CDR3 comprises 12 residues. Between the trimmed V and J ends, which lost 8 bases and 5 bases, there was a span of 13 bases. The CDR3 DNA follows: TGTGCCAGCGGCGAGCTTTTCGACGAGCAGTACTTC. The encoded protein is CASGELFDEQYF.

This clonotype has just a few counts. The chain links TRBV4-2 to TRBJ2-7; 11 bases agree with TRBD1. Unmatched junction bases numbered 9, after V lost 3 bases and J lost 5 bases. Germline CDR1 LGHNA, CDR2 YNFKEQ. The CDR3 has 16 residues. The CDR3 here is CASSQPPGTGGDEQYF. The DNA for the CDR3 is TGTGCCAGCAGCCAGCCCCCCGGGACAGGGGGGGACGAGCAGTACTTC.

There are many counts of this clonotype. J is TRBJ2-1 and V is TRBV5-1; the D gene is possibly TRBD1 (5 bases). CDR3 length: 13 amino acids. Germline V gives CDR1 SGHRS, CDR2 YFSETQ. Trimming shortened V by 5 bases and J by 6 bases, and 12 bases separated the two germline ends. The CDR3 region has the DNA TGCGCCAGCAGGGAAGGACAAGGCAATGAGCAGTTCTTC. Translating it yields CASREGQGNEQFF.

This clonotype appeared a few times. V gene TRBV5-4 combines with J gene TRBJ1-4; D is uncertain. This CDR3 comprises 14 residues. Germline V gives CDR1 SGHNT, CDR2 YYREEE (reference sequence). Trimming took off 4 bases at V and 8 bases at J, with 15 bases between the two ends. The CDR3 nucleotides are TGTGCCAGCAGCACGGGATGGGCGGCAGAAAAACTGTTTTTT. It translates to CASSTGWAAEKLFF.

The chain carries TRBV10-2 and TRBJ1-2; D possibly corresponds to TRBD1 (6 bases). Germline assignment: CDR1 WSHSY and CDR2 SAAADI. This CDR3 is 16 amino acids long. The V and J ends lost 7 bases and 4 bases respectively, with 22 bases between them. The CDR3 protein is CASTEVSGAPLYGYTF. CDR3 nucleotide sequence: TGCGCCAGCACCGAAGTTTCAGGGGCTCCTCTCTATGGCTACACCTTC.

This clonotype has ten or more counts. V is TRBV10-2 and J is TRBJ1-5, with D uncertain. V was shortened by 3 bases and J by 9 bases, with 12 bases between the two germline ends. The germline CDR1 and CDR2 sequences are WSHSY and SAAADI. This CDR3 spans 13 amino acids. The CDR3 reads CASSEPNGRPQHF. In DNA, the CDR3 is TGCGCCAGCAGTGAACCAAATGGCCGGCCCCAGCATTTT.

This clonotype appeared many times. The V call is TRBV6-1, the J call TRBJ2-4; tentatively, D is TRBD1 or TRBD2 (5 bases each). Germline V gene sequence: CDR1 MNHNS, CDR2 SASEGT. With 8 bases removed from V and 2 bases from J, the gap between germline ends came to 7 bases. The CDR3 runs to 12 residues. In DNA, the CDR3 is TGTGCCAGCGGGGGAACCAAAAACATTCAGTACTTC. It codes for CASGGTKNIQYF.

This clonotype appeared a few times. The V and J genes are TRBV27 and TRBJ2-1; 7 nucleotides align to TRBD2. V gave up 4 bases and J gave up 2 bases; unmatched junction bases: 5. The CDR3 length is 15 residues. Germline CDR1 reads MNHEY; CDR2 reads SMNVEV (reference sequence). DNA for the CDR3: TGTGCCAGCAGTTCGTTGAGCGGGGCCTACAATGAGCAGTTCTTC. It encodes CASSSLSGAYNEQFF.

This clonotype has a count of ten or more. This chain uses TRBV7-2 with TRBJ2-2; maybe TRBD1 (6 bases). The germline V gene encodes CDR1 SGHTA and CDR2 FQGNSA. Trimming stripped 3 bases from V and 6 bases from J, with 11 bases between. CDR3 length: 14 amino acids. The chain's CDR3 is CASSFGWGPGELFF. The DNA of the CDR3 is TGTGCCAGCAGCTTCGGGTGGGGGCCCGGGGAGCTGTTTTTT.